The clone carrying this T cell receptor (beta chain) was picked up many times. TCRdb reprocessed the 5' RACE reads with MiXCR, giving one entry per CDR3 protein. The sample has roughly 25,000 distinct CDR3 sequences, about 12% seen once. The data were obtained in a study of neurological immune-mediated disorders. Germline-derived CDR1 and CDR2 are KGHSH and LQKENI. V was pared by 3 bases and J by 5 bases, with 11 bases between. The CDR3 contains 15 residues. Sample time point: technical triplicate 1. The receptor was derived from a female donor with HTLV-1-associated myelopathy (HAM/TSP). The rearrangement uses TRBV18 and TRBJ1-6; a weak D match, TRBD1 (5 bases). Material for sequencing was CD4+ T cells from blood. This CDR3 is CASSPGGSNNSPLHF. The CDR3 nucleotides are TGTGCCAGCTCACCGGGGGGGTCGAATAATTCACCCCTCCACTTT.